This T cell receptor beta chain comes out of a study of T cell repertoires in cytomegalovirus infection (dated by TCRdb to the late 2010s). Context from the whole study: The HLA type of each donor mattered for the analysis, because public TCR beta signatures pointed to carriage of CMV infection along with the matching HLA type.

Results the study describes overall, beyond this receptor: Carriers of CMV infection plus the relevant HLA type were discriminated by the cumulative frequency of public TCR beta family members in the study cohort and in an independent 352-donor cohort. The ex vivo response was dominated by HLA-C-restricted CMV-specific TCR beta clonotypes, and the single most frequent clonotype in two of eight donors was supplied by these HLA-C-restricted clonotypes.

Deletion took 2 bases off V and 7 bases off J, with a span of 6 bases between the germline ends. There are 11 amino acids in the CDR3, from cysteine to phenylalanine inclusive. Only the CDR3 region is kept as DNA, spanning 33 bases read in frame from base 1. Sequenced on an Illumina HiSeq 1500. In TCRdb, the public reads were trimmed at Q25 with fastp and aligned with MiXCR, with productive beta chains retained. Under each unique CDR3 protein, matching rows form one entry showing the most common genes and DNA. This sample has hundreds of thousands of distinct CDR3 sequences in its table, and approximately 31% of those were observed once. Of the sample, about 13% falls within the top ten clones. For this clonotype: Its antigen is unknown. Base qualities are not recorded, but no much larger clone differs from it by a single base.

This sequence uses TRBV12-3 or TRBV12-4 and TRBJ2-7; the D gene is unclear. The receptor was derived from a human donor in good health (CMV status not recorded). Some clones in this sample may be carry-over from other donors' samples. The sequenced sample consisted of PBMCs. The DNA sequence is as follows: TGTGCCAGCAGTTTAAGGTGGGAGCAGTACTTC. This translates into CASSLRWEQYF.